This TCR beta chain was sequenced for a study of blood T cell repertoires in COVID-19. As for the study in general: The study drew acute and convalescent COVID-19 samples from the United States, Italy and Spain. T cells, B-cell-depleted T cells, or PBMCs provided the cDNA or gDNA that served as material.

Membership in each cohort depended on participant-reported clinical history. In the authors' methods: Nucleated cell counts were estimated from reference gene primer amplification. The method was immunoSEQ multiplex PCR; TCRdb's version includes in-frame clones alone and lacks a portion of them. The DNA gave D and trimming, while V, J and clone size come from that table. This table holds approximately 220,000 clones, 80% found once. This CDR3 comprises 16 residues. Trimming removed 3 bases at V and 0 bases at J, with 15 bases between. Germline lookup yields CDR1 SGHRS and CDR2 YFSETQ. The clonotype comes from a woman aged 40 to 50 with acute COVID-19. Specimen: PBMCs or T cells enriched from blood (not recorded which). The gene calls are TRBV5-1 and TRBJ1-2; D may be TRBD1 (6 bases). DNA for the CDR3: TGCGCCAGCAGCTCGCTGGGGGGGCCCCCTAACTATGGCTACACCTTC. Translation: CASSSLGGPPNYGYTF.